Below are 22 T cell receptor beta chains sequenced from a single sample in a study of spatial heterogeneity in lung cancer. TCRdb reanalysed the 5' RACE reads using MiXCR and keeps one entry per CDR3 protein. The table has some 20,000 distinct CDR3 sequences, 9.2% seen once. The time point was: blood at routine non-recurrence follow-up after resection. The sequencing here drew on PBMCs, taken at follow-up. Receptors were obtained from a male donor with early-stage non-small cell lung cancer.

This clonotype was seen a handful of times. The chain recombines TRBV12-3 or TRBV12-4 with TRBJ2-3, with TRBD2 as a possible D gene (5 bases). V lost 6 bases and J 3 bases, leaving 13 bases between the germline ends. The CDR3 length is 14 residues. This CDR3 reads CASRSGDSTDTQYF. CDR3 DNA: TGTGCCAGCAGATCCGGGGATAGTACAGATACGCAGTATTTT.

In this sample, this clonotype turned up a few times. The CDR3 region has the DNA TGTGCCAGCAGTCAAGGACAGGGGGGCAATCAGCCCCAGCATTTT. Translated, it gives CASSQGQGGNQPQHF. The chain recombines TRBV6-6 with TRBJ1-5; 10 bases agree with TRBD1. Germline CDR1 is MNHNY and CDR2 is SVGAGI (reference sequence). This CDR3 has 15 residues. The V gene end was trimmed by 5 bases and the J gene end by 2 bases; junction bases not matched to a gene: 3.

This clonotype was detected many times. J is TRBJ2-1 and V is TRBV6-2 or TRBV6-3, with D perhaps TRBD2 (5 bases). CDR3 size: 15 residues. Germline V gene sequence: CDR1 MNHEY, CDR2 SVGEGT. The V end was cut by 8 bases, the J end by 0 bases, with 14 bases between. The CDR3 spells CASHHNRGSYNEQFF. The CDR3 DNA reads TGTGCCAGCCATCACAACCGGGGCTCCTACAATGAGCAGTTCTTC.

This clonotype was counted ten times or more. This CDR3 reads CASSQLVVGEQYF. Here the CDR3 DNA reads TGTGCCAGCAGCCAATTGGTGGTCGGCGAGCAGTACTTC. The chain combines TRBV14 with TRBJ2-7; D is undetermined. CDR1 is SGHDN and CDR2 is FVKESK in the germline V gene. The CDR3 loop spans 13 amino acids. V was pared by 2 bases and J by 6 bases, with 11 bases between.

This clonotype was observed a handful of times. The genes are TRBV4-2 and TRBJ1-2; 8 positions agree with TRBD1. CDR1 is LGHNA, CDR2 YNFKEQ, per germline. The CDR3 loop spans 12 amino acids. V lost 4 bases to trimming and J lost 7 bases; unmatched junction nucleotides: 2. CDR3 loop: CASSLTGAGYTF. In DNA form, the CDR3 reads TGTGCCAGCAGCCTGACAGGGGCTGGCTACACCTTC.

This clonotype occurred many times. The chain is built from TRBV20-1 and TRBJ1-1; D is possibly TRBD1 (5 bases). V gave up 1 base and J gave up 10 bases, with 13 bases separating them. Germline V gene sequence: CDR1 DFQATT, CDR2 SNEGSKA (reference sequence). The CDR3 covers 12 residues. In nucleotides, the CDR3 is TGCAGTGCTAGAGTTGGAGCCCAGGGAGCTTTCTTT. Its translation is CSARVGAQGAFF.

As for this clonotype: Just one base apart from a much larger clone, this may be a read error. This chain joins TRBV12-3 or TRBV12-4 and TRBJ2-5; D remains unclear. This CDR3 comprises 14 residues. The chain's CDR3 is CPSSLRRRQETQYF. CDR3 DNA sequence: TGTCCCAGCAGTTTAAGACGGCGACAAGAGACCCAGTACTTC.

The chain couples TRBV19 to TRBJ2-1, with a weak D call TRBD2 (5 bases). This CDR3 has 12 residues. Per germline, CDR1 LNHDA and CDR2 SQIVND (reference sequence). Trimming stripped 2 bases from V and 9 bases from J, with 8 bases between. CDR3 DNA: TGTGCCAGTAGTATATGGAGGTTTGAGCAGTTCTTC. Its protein is CASSIWRFEQFF.

This clonotype was seen ten or more times. V is TRBV20-1 and J is TRBJ2-5; TRBD1 or TRBD2 may be the D gene (5 bases each). This CDR3 region has 13 residues. Germline lookup yields CDR1 DFQATT and CDR2 SNEGSKA (reference sequence). The CDR3 coding sequence is TGCAGCCCCGGGACCGCCCGGGGTGAGACCCAGTACTTC. This gives the protein CSPGTARGETQYF.

The V and J genes are TRBV15 and TRBJ2-1; TRBD1 matches 11 bases. The CDR3 covers 18 residues. Trimming removed 7 bases from V and 0 bases from J; junction bases left unmatched: 11. CDR1 and CDR2 from the germline V gene are LNHNV and YYDKDF (reference sequence). The CDR3 region has the DNA TGTGCCACCAACCCGGGACAGGGGGGACTGAGCTCCTACAATGAGCAGTTCTTC. Amino acids: CATNPGQGGLSSYNEQFF.

J is TRBJ2-1 and V is TRBV18; D is perhaps TRBD2 (6 bases). CDR3 length: 15 amino acids. V was clipped by 0 bases and J by 7 bases, with 13 bases between them. Per the germline V gene, CDR1 is KGHSH and CDR2 is LQKENI. The CDR3 sequence: CASSPPGLAGNEQFF. The DNA of the CDR3 is TGTGCCAGCTCACCACCGGGACTTGCTGGAAATGAGCAGTTCTTC.

A remark on this clonotype: This clone may be a read error of a much larger clone one base away. The chain joins TRBV9 to TRBJ2-7; D gene ambiguous. Germline assignment: CDR1 SGDLS and CDR2 YYNGEE. The CDR3 extends over 14 amino acids. The V and J ends lost 3 bases and 4 bases respectively, with 14 bases between them. The CDR3 nucleotides are TGTGCCAGCAGCGCCGAGGATCTCAGGTACGAGCAGTACTTC. The encoded protein is CASSAEDLRYEQYF. Variable domain in full (rest from reference TRBV9 and TRBJ2-7): DSGVTQTPKHLITATGQRVTLRCSPRSGDLSVYWYQQSLDQGLQFLIQYYNGEERAKGNILERFSAQQFPDLHSELNLSSLELGDSALYFCASSAEDLRYEQYFGPGTRLTVT.

This clonotype was recorded at least ten times. CDR3 DNA sequence: TGTGCCAGCAGCCCCCCCATGGGAGATACGCAGTATTTT. This gives the protein CASSPPMGDTQYF. The chain couples TRBV3-1 to TRBJ2-3; no clear D gene. Trimming cost V 4 bases and J 5 bases, with 10 bases left between them. This CDR3 is 13 amino acids long. Germline values: CDR1 LGHDT, CDR2 YNNKEL (reference sequence).

This clonotype is medium-sized within its sample. This chain joins TRBV19 and TRBJ2-7, with D maybe TRBD2 (5 bases). The CDR3 is 11 amino acids. Trimming took off 4 bases at V and 6 bases at J, with 7 bases between the two ends. In germline, CDR1 is LNHDA, CDR2 SQIVND (reference sequence). The CDR3 DNA reads as TGTGCCAGTAGTACCGCGGGCGAGCAGTACTTC. Its protein product is CASSTAGEQYF. Full variable domain (remainder filled in from reference TRBV19 and TRBJ2-7): DGGITQSPKYLFRKEGQNVTLSCEQNLNHDAMYWYRQDPGQGLRLIYYSQIVNDFQKGDIAEGYSVSREKKESFPLTVTSAQKNPTAFYLCASSTAGEQYFGPGTRLTVT.

This clonotype was picked up many times. This chain connects TRBV4-2 to TRBJ1-1; tentatively, D is TRBD1 (5 bases). Germline V gene lookup returns CDR1 LGHNA and CDR2 YNFKEQ. The CDR3 has 15 residues. Between the trimmed V and J ends, which lost 0 bases and 5 bases, there was a span of 13 bases. CDR3 loop: CASSQDIGVGTEAFF. The DNA for the CDR3 is TGTGCCAGCAGCCAAGATATAGGGGTAGGGACTGAAGCTTTCTTT.

Ten or more counts support this clonotype. The chain carries TRBV5-6 and TRBJ2-2; D could derive from TRBD1 or TRBD2 (6 bases each). V lost 4 bases to trimming and J lost 6 bases, with 19 bases between them. The CDR3 is 16 residues long. Germline V gene data show CDR1 as SGHDT and CDR2 as YYEEEE. The CDR3 protein is CASSPTPLRGAGELFF. For the CDR3, the DNA is TGTGCCAGCAGCCCCACACCCTTGAGGGGGGCCGGGGAGCTGTTTTTT.

This clonotype was counted between two and nine times. The rearrangement uses TRBV2 and TRBJ2-1, with D hard to call. Trimming removed 1 base from V and 6 bases from J, with 4 bases in between. The germline V gene has CDR1 SNHLY and CDR2 FYNNEI. CDR3 length equals 12 residues. In nucleotides, the CDR3 is TGTGCCAGCAGTGAAGACAGCAATGAGCAGTTCTTC. Protein product: CASSEDSNEQFF.

This clonotype qualifies as medium-sized. This chain connects TRBV29-1 to TRBJ2-7, with D perhaps matching TRBD1 (6 bases). CDR3 length equals 13 residues. Between the trimmed V and J ends, which lost 6 bases and 7 bases, there was a span of 19 bases. Germline CDR1 reads SQVTM; CDR2 reads ANQGSEA. In DNA form, the CDR3 reads TGCAGCGTGAGTTTTGGCAGGGGATGGGAGCAGTACTTC. Protein sequence: CSVSFGRGWEQYF.

Ten or more counts support this clonotype. V and J are TRBV20-1 and TRBJ2-7; possibly TRBD2 for D (5 bases). Trimming shortened V by 2 bases and J by 3 bases, and 11 bases separated the two germline ends. This CDR3 has 13 amino acids. Germline V CDR1 and CDR2: DFQATT, SNEGSKA (reference sequence). The CDR3 DNA is TGCAGTGCTAGATGGGGTAGCGACTACGAGCAGTACTTC. It is translated as CSARWGSDYEQYF.

This clonotype was recorded at least ten times. The chain has TRBV4-1 and TRBJ1-5; D is unclear. The CDR3 has 16 amino acids. Germline-derived CDR1 and CDR2 are MGHRA and YSYEKL. Trimming cost V 3 bases and J 4 bases, with 16 bases left between them. CDR3 in amino acids: CASSQPTTPINQPQHF. The CDR3 region has the DNA TGCGCCAGCAGCCAGCCGACGACCCCTATTAATCAGCCCCAGCATTTT.

This clonotype was detected a few times. V and J are TRBV7-8 and TRBJ2-3, with D uncertain. Germline V gives CDR1 SGHVS, CDR2 FQNEAQ. The CDR3 totals 15 residues. The V and J ends lost 2 bases and 0 bases respectively, with 9 bases between them. CDR3 in amino acids: CASSLFDRSTDTQYF. In nucleotides, the CDR3 is TGTGCCAGCAGCTTATTCGATCGCAGCACAGATACGCAGTATTTT.

This clonotype was detected a few times. This chain links TRBV5-1 with TRBJ2-1; no reliable D call. The CDR3 spans 11 residues. Between the trimmed V and J ends, which lost 5 bases and 8 bases, there was a span of 8 bases. Germline assignment: CDR1 SGHRS and CDR2 YFSETQ. The CDR3 DNA is TGCGCCAGCAGACCCCAGGATGAGCAGTTCTTC. Its translation: CASRPQDEQFF. The variable domain in full, completed from reference TRBV5-1 and TRBJ2-1, reads KAGVTQTPRYLIKTRGQQVTLSCSPISGHRSVSWYQQTPGQGLQFLFEYFSETQRNKGNFPGRFSGRQFSNSRSEMNVSTLELGDSALYLCASRPQDEQFFGPGTRLTVL.